Listed below are T cell receptor beta chains from one sample, sequenced in a study of CD8+ T cells in alopecia areata. Clones were sequenced by immunoSEQ multiplex PCR, and TCRdb holds only the in-frame ones, with some missing. The sample lists about 140,000 clones; roughly nine tenths were seen once. Sequenced here: CD8+ T cells sorted from blood, sampled at week 4, from a patient treated with tofacitinib. Receptors originate from a human donor with alopecia areata. The CDR3 runs from the conserved cysteine through the conserved F or W. D genes are given only for firm matches. The size entry is marked missing in some rows and otherwise reads once, few, many or a size class.

TRBJ1-1	NA	NA	TRBV5-6	CASRKTALGTEAFF	TGTGCCAGCCGAAAGACAGCCCTGGGCACTGAAGCTTTCTTT
TRBJ2-1	few	NA	TRBV7-9	CASSLDNEQFF	TGTGCCAGCAGCCTGGACAATGAGCAGTTCTTC
TRBJ2-7	once	NA	TRBV2	CASTEGGYEQYF	TGTGCCAGCACGGAGGGGGGATACGAGCAGTACTTC
TRBJ2-5	NA	NA	TRBV5-1	CASSGRGFQETQYF	TGCGCCAGCAGCGGGAGGGGGTTCCAAGAGACCCAGTACTTC
TRBJ1-2	NA	TRBD1	TRBV30	CAWSLPGTGFGYTF	TGTGCCTGGAGCCTTCCCGGGACAGGGTTCGGCTACACCTTC
TRBJ2-7	NA	NA	TRBV29-1	CSVAGGLSYEQYF	TGCAGCGTTGCCGGGGGGCTCTCCTACGAGCAGTACTTC
TRBJ2-3	NA	NA	TRBV27	CASSLGTDTDTQYF	TGTGCCAGCAGTTTGGGCACCGACACAGATACGCAGTATTTT
TRBJ2-2	NA	NA	TRBV29-1	CSVEFRSGDTGELFF	TGCAGCGTTGAATTTCGTAGCGGTGACACCGGGGAGCTGTTTTTT
TRBJ1-2	NA	NA	TRBV5-4	CASSLAGEFVYGYTF	TGTGCCAGCAGCTTGGCCGGGGAGTTCGTCTATGGCTACACCTTC
TRBJ2-7	NA	NA	TRBV7-9	CASTPDRAYEQYF	TGTGCCAGCACTCCCGACAGAGCCTACGAGCAGTACTTC
TRBJ2-7	NA	NA	TRBV10-3	CAMGGGGSYEQYF	TGTGCCATGGGAGGAGGGGGCAGTTACGAGCAGTACTTC
TRBJ2-7	few	NA	TRBV6-1	CASSPEPGGDYEQYF	TGTGCCAGCAGTCCCGAGCCCGGTGGGGATTACGAGCAGTACTTC
TRBJ2-1	NA	TRBD2	TRBV30	CAWSGLVGHEQFF	TGTGCCTGGTCCGGACTAGTAGGGCATGAGCAGTTCTTC
TRBJ2-7	NA	NA	TRBV4-1	CASSQDPGIPEQYF	TGCGCCAGCAGCCAAGACCCAGGGATTCCCGAGCAGTACTTC
TRBJ2-4	NA	TRBD1	TRBV13	CASSAGQGRQYF	TGTGCCAGCAGCGCGGGACAGGGGCGTCAGTACTTC
TRBJ1-2	NA	TRBD1	TRBV30	CAWSVPGTGYGYTF	TGTGCCTGGAGTGTACCCGGGACAGGGTATGGCTACACCTTC
TRBJ2-1	NA	NA	TRBV27	CASSLSAYNEQFF	TGTGCCAGCAGTCTTAGCGCGTACAATGAGCAGTTCTTC
TRBJ2-1	NA	NA	TRBV29-1	CSVGGRGGTDEQFF	TGCAGCGTCGGGGGGCGTGGGGGTACGGATGAGCAGTTCTTC
TRBJ1-1	NA	NA	TRBV7-9	CASSLGVSEAFF	TGTGCCAGCAGCTTAGGGGTGTCTGAAGCTTTCTTT
TRBJ2-3	NA	NA	TRBV30	CAWSGGDTQYF	TGTGCCTGGAGTGGGGGAGATACGCAGTATTTT
TRBJ2-3	NA	NA	TRBV7-6	CASSSRTGSTDTQYF	TGTGCCAGCAGCTCGAGGACCGGTAGCACAGATACGCAGTATTTT
TRBJ2-3	NA	NA	TRBV29-1	CSVLSTDTQYF	TGCAGCGTTCTATCCACAGATACGCAGTATTTT
TRBJ2-3	NA	NA	TRBV29-1	CSVDQRQDTQYF	TGCAGCGTTGACCAGCGCCAAGATACGCAGTATTTT
TRBJ2-7	NA	NA	TRBV5-1	CASSPSSSYEQYF	TGCGCCAGCAGCCCCTCGAGCTCCTACGAGCAGTACTTC
TRBJ2-1	NA	NA	TRBV5-4	CASRWAGSAEQFF	TGTGCCAGCAGGTGGGCGGGGTCCGCTGAGCAGTTCTTC
TRBJ1-1	NA	NA	TRBV9	CASSVGTANTEAFF	TGTGCCAGCAGCGTAGGGACAGCGAACACTGAAGCTTTCTTT
TRBJ2-7	NA	NA	TRBV2	CASLQVSYEQYF	TGTGCCAGCCTACAGGTATCCTACGAGCAGTACTTC
TRBJ2-3	NA	TRBD2	TRBV29-1	CSVDQREGPGDTQYF	TGCAGCGTTGATCAGCGGGAGGGCCCGGGAGATACGCAGTATTTT
TRBJ1-1	NA	NA	TRBV5-1	CASSLVRGQLDTEAFF	TGCGCCAGCAGCTTGGTAAGGGGTCAGCTAGACACTGAAGCTTTCTTT
TRBJ2-1	NA	NA	TRBV29-1	CSVEGRIYEQFF	TGCAGCGTTGAAGGGAGAATCTATGAGCAGTTCTTC
TRBJ2-1	NA	NA	TRBV27	CASSSRTVISEQFF	TGTGCCAGCAGTTCACGGACGGTCATCAGTGAGCAGTTCTTC
TRBJ2-7	few	NA	TRBV10-3	CAISESVRPYEQYF	TGTGCCATCAGTGAATCAGTTAGACCCTACGAGCAGTACTTC
TRBJ2-3	NA	TRBD2	TRBV27	CAARSGGTDTQYF	TGTGCCGCACGTAGCGGGGGCACAGATACGCAGTATTTT
TRBJ2-1	NA	TRBD2	TRBV7-8	CASSLFSRLAGSSYNEQFF	TGTGCCAGCAGCTTATTTTCTCGGCTAGCGGGGAGCTCCTACAATGAGCAGTTCTTC
TRBJ2-7	NA	NA	TRBV5-4	CASSLRGFSYEQYF	TGTGCCAGCAGCTTACGGGGGTTTAGCTACGAGCAGTACTTC
TRBJ2-7	few	TRBD1	TRBV25-1	CASSVGTAEPHEQYF	TGTGCCAGCAGTGTGGGGACAGCCGAGCCTCACGAGCAGTACTTC
TRBJ2-7	NA	NA	TRBV6-1	CASLDITAEQYF	TGTGCCAGCCTAGACATCACGGCCGAGCAGTACTTC
TRBJ2-7	NA	TRBD1	TRBV29-1	CSAGQGLSYEQYF	TGCAGCGCTGGACAGGGCCTCTCCTACGAGCAGTACTTC
TRBJ1-2	once	TRBD1	TRBV9	CASSVNRGSPNPYGYTF	TGTGCCAGCAGCGTGAACAGGGGCTCTCCGAATCCCTATGGCTACACCTTC
TRBJ2-2	NA	NA	TRBV6-6	CATRGAGDTGELFF	TGTGCCACCAGGGGGGCAGGAGACACCGGGGAGCTGTTTTTT
TRBJ2-7	NA	NA	TRBV5-1	CASSPGTPSYEQYF	TGCGCCAGCAGCCCCGGGACTCCGTCCTACGAGCAGTACTTC
TRBJ1-2	NA	NA	TRBV29-1	CSVEPISVDYGYTF	TGCAGCGTTGAACCTATATCCGTTGACTATGGCTACACCTTC
TRBJ2-7	NA	TRBD2	TRBV4-1	CASSQLAGSSYEQYF	TGCGCCAGCAGCCAACTAGCGGGGAGCTCCTACGAGCAGTACTTC
TRBJ2-2	NA	NA	TRBV30	CAWRQYTGELFF	TGTGCCTGGAGACAGTACACCGGGGAGCTGTTTTTT
TRBJ1-1	NA	NA	TRBV30	CAWSVWAGRTEAFF	TGTGCCTGGAGTGTCTGGGCAGGGCGAACTGAAGCTTTCTTT
TRBJ1-5	NA	NA	TRBV27	CASSLYNQPQHF	TGTGCCAGCAGTTTGTACAATCAGCCCCAGCATTTT
TRBJ2-7	NA	NA	TRBV11-1	CASSQGGDRHYEQYF	TGTGCCAGCAGTCAAGGGGGGGACAGGCACTACGAGCAGTACTTC
TRBJ2-3	NA	NA	TRBV7-3	CASSLGGLTDTQYF	TGTGCCAGCAGCTTAGGTGGCCTCACAGATACGCAGTATTTT
TRBJ2-1	NA	NA	TRBV29-1	CSVEVLNEQFF	TGCAGCGTTGAGGTCTTGAATGAGCAGTTCTTC
TRBJ2-1	NA	TRBD1	TRBV7-9	CASSPHDLGTGSNEQFF	TGTGCCAGCAGCCCCCACGACTTGGGGACAGGGAGCAATGAGCAGTTCTTC
TRBJ2-2	NA	NA	TRBV12-5	CASGSGELSF	TGTGCTAGTGGTTCTGGGGAGCTGTCTTTT
TRBJ2-5	NA	TRBD1	TRBV29-1	CSVEGRDRVSETQYF	TGCAGCGTTGAAGGGCGGGACAGGGTATCAGAGACCCAGTACTTC
TRBJ2-7	NA	NA	TRBV7-9	CASSLADPGHEQYF	TGTGCCAGCAGCTTAGCCGATCCAGGTCACGAGCAGTACTTC